These 10 T cell receptor beta chains were sequenced from one sample in a study of T cell repertoires in cytomegalovirus infection (dated by TCRdb to the late 2010s). Reads for this sample came from an Illumina HiSeq 1500. TCRdb reanalyzed the raw reads on its own, using fastp at Q25 for trimming and MiXCR for clone calling, and kept in-frame beta chains. Each record represents a unique CDR3 protein, reported with the most common genes and DNA among its rows. Present in this sample are 350,000 to 550,000 distinct CDR3 sequences, approximately 33% of which were seen just once. Approximately 15% of the sample comes from the top ten. Sample: PBMCs. The origin of the receptors is a human donor in good health (CMV status not recorded). Some clones in this sample may be carry-over from other donors' samples.

Details on this clonotype: One end of the junction varies from germline; a read error may be responsible. The rearrangement uses TRBV6-5 and TRBJ1-2; possibly TRBD1 for D (6 bases). Germline CDR1 and CDR2: MNHEY and SVGAGI. The CDR3 totals 14 residues. The CDR3 nucleotides are TGTGCCCGCAGTTACCAACAGGGTCACTATGGCTACACCTTC. It yields the protein CARSYQQGHYGYTF.

A few counts support this clonotype. V usage is TRBV5-1 and J usage is TRBJ2-3, with 7 bases that match TRBD2. This CDR3 region has 15 residues. With V trimmed by 3 bases and J by 2 bases, 6 bases remained unmatched. Germline assignment: CDR1 SGHRS and CDR2 YFSETQ. The CDR3 nucleotides are TGCGCCAGCAGCTCTCGAGGGGACTACACAGATACGCAGTATTTT. Residues: CASSSRGDYTDTQYF.

In its sample, this clonotype was seen many times. The V call is TRBV12-3 or TRBV12-4, the J call TRBJ2-1; perhaps TRBD1 as D (5 bases). Deletions cut 7 bases from V and 1 base from J, with 11 bases between. The CDR3 extends over 14 amino acids. CDR3 sequence reads: CASTDRASYNEQFF. The CDR3 DNA reads TGTGCCAGCACTGACAGAGCTTCCTACAATGAGCAGTTCTTC.

Comments on this clonotype: With a much larger clone just one base away, this may be a read error. The V gene is TRBV7-6, the J gene TRBJ2-1; 8 bases map to TRBD2. V gave up 2 bases and J gave up 6 bases; unmatched junction bases: 6. The CDR3 is made up of 15 amino acids. Germline V gene lookup returns CDR1 SGHVS and CDR2 FNYEAQ. The CDR3 sequence: CASSLSSGWANEQFF. The CDR3 DNA is TGTGCCAGCAGCTTATCTAGCGGGTGGGCCAATGAGCAGTTCTTC.

The chain employs TRBV11-2 and TRBJ1-4; D is uncertain. V lost 5 bases, J lost 8 bases, and 18 bases lay in between. Germline V gene sequence: CDR1 SGHAT, CDR2 FQNNGV. The CDR3 contains 15 residues. CDR3 bases: TGTGCCAGCAGCCCACTGGGAGGTCAATGGGAAAAACTGTTTTTT. It yields the protein CASSPLGGQWEKLFF.

At least ten counts were recorded for this clonotype. The chain couples TRBV7-8 to TRBJ1-5; unclear D gene. Deletions cut 6 bases from V and 4 bases from J, with 7 bases between. This CDR3 contains 12 residues. Germline-derived CDR1 and CDR2 are SGHVS and FQNEAQ. CDR3: CASSLPNQPQHF. The CDR3, as DNA: TGTGCCAGCAGTTTACCGAATCAGCCCCAGCATTTT.

This clonotype has only a few counts. V is TRBV4-1 and J is TRBJ2-6; D may be TRBD2 (6 bases). The CDR3 is 17 residues long. Germline loops: CDR1 MGHRA, CDR2 YSYEKL. V was pared by 4 bases and J by 0 bases, with 13 bases between. The CDR3 nucleotides read TGCGCCAGCAGCCTGCGGGACGCAGTCTCTGGGGCCAACGTCCTGACTTTC. Residues: CASSLRDAVSGANVLTF.

The chain links TRBV7-4 to TRBJ2-2; D unresolved. Germline CDR1 SGHVT, CDR2 SQSDAQ. The CDR3 totals 14 residues. V lost 9 bases, J lost 6 bases, and 17 bases lay in between. The DNA of the CDR3 is TGTGCCAGAAGTGTGACCACACGAGCCGGGGAGCTGTTTTTT. The encoded protein is CARSVTTRAGELFF.

The J gene is TRBJ2-7, the V gene TRBV6-5, with 7 positions matching TRBD1. This CDR3 has 15 amino acids. Per germline, CDR1 MNHEY and CDR2 SVGAGI. V lost 8 bases and J lost 6; bases outside the gene matches: 16. The CDR3 DNA reads TGTGCCAGCGCAATATCCGGGACAGTAGCTACCGAGCAGTACTTC. Amino acids: CASAISGTVATEQYF.

The V call is TRBV2, the J call TRBJ1-4, with D tentatively TRBD1 (5 bases). Germline-derived CDR1 and CDR2 are SNHLY and FYNNEI. V was pared by 3 bases and J by 4 bases, with 9 bases between. The CDR3 is made up of 14 amino acids. CDR3 nucleotide sequence: TGTGCCAGCAGTGATGGGACCTTTAATGAAAAACTGTTTTTT. Encoded protein: CASSDGTFNEKLFF.